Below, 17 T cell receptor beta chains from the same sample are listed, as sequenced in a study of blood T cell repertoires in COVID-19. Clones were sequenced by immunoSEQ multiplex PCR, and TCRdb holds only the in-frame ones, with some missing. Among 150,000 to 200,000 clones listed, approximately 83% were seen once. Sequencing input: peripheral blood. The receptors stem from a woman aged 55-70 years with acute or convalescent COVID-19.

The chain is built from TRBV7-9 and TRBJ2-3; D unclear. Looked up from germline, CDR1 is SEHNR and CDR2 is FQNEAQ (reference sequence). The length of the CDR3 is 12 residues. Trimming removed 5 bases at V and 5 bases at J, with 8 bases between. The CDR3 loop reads CASSLLLDTQYF. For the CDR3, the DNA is TGTGCCAGCAGCCTACTACTAGATACGCAGTATTTT.

The CDR3 reads CASSQGPSGGPYQETQYF. The DNA for the CDR3 is TGTGCCAGCAGCCAAGGGCCTAGCGGGGGTCCGTACCAAGAGACCCAGTACTTC. This chain connects TRBV3-1 (or the pseudogene TRBV3-2) to TRBJ2-5, with 10 bases fitting TRBD2. The CDR3 runs to 18 residues. With 1 base clipped from V and 0 bases from J, the junction kept 8 bases outside the gene matches. Germline V CDR1 and CDR2: LGHDT, YNNKEL (reference sequence).

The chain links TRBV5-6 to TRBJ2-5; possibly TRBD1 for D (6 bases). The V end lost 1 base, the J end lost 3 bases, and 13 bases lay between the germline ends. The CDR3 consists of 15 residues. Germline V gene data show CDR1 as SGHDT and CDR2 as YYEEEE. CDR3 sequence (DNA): TGTGCCAGCAGCTTGTTAACCGGACAGAAAGAGACCCAGTACTTC. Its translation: CASSLLTGQKETQYF.

CDR3 sequence (DNA): TGTGCCAGCAGTTACTCCCCCCAAACTGAAGCTTTCTTT. Its translation is CASSYSPQTEAFF. This rearrangement joins TRBV6-6 to TRBJ1-1; D gene unclear. V lost 0 bases to trimming and J lost 5 bases, with 7 bases between them. CDR1 is MNHNY and CDR2 is SVGAGI in the germline V gene (reference sequence). The CDR3 length is 13 residues.

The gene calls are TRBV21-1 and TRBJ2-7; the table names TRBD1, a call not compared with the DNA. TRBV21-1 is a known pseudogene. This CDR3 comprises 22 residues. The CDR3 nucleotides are TGTGCCAGCAGAGGTCTCCTTACAGGGGGCCATCAACCAGGAACGAGCTCCTACGAGCAGTACTTC. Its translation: CASRGLLTGGHQPGTSSYEQYF.

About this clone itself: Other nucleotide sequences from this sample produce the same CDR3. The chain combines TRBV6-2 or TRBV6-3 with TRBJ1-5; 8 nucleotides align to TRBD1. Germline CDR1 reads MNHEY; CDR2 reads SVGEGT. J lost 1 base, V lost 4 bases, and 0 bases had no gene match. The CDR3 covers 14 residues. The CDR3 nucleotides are TGTGCCAGCAGTTGGACAGGGAGCAATCAGCCCCAGCATTTT. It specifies CASSWTGSNQPQHF.

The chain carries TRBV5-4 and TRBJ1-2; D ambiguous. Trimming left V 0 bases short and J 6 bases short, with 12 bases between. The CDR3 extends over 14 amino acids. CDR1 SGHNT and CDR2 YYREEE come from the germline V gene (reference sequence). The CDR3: CASSLEAGSHGYTF. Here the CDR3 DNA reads TGTGCCAGCAGCTTGGAGGCCGGGTCACATGGCTACACCTTC.

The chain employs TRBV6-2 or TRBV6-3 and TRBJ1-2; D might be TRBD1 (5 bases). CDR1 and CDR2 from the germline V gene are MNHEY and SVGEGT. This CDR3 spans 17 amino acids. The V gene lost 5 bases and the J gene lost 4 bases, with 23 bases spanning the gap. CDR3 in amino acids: CASSPRLGQAPSYGYTF. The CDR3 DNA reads TGTGCCAGCAGTCCCCGATTGGGGCAGGCACCAAGCTATGGCTACACCTTC.

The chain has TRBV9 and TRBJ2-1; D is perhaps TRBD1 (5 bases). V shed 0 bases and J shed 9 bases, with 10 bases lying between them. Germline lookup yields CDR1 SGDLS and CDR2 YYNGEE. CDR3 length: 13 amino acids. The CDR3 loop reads CASSVGRTSEQFF. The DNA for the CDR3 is TGTGCCAGCAGCGTAGGCAGGACAAGTGAGCAGTTCTTC.

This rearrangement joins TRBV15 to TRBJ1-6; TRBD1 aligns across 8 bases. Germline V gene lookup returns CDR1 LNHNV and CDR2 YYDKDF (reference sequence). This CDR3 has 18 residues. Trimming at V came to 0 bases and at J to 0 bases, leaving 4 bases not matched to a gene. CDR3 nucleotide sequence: TGTGCCACCAGCAGAGAACAGGGGGGGTCCTCCTATAATTCACCCCTCCACTTT. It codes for CATSREQGGSSYNSPLHF.

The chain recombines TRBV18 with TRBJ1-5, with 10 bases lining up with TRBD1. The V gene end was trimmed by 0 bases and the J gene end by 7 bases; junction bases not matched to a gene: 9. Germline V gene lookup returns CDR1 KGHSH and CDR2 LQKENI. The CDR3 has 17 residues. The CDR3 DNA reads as TGTGCCAGCTCACCACCTGCCCTGACAGGGGGCGACCAGCCCCAGCATTTT. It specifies CASSPPALTGGDQPQHF.

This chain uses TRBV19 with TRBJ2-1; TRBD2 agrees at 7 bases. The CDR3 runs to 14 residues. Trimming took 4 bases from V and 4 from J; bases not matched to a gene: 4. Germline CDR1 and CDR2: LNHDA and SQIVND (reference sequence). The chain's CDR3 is CASSNWRGYNEQFF. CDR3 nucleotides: TGTGCCAGTAGTAACTGGCGGGGGTACAATGAGCAGTTCTTC.

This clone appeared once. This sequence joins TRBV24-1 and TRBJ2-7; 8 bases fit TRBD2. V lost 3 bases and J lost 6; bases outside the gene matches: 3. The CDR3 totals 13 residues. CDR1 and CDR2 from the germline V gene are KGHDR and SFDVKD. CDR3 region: CATSDRTSPEQYF. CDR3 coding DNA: TGTGCCACCAGTGATCGGACTAGCCCCGAGCAGTACTTC.

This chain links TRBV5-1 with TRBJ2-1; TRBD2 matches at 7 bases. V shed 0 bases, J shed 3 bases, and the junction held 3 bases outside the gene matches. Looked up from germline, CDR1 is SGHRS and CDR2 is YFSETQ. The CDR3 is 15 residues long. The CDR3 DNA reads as TGCGCCAGCAGCTTGGTGGCTAGCGGCTACAATGAGCAGTTCTTC. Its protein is CASSLVASGYNEQFF.

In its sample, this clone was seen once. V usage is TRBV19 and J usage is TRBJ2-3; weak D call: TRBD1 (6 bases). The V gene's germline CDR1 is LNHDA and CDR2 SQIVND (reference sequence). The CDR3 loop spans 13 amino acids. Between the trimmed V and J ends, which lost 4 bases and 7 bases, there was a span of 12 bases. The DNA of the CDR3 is TGTGCCAGTAGTAGACCGGACAGAAATACGCAGTATTTT. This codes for CASSRPDRNTQYF.

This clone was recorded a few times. CDR3: CASSQDAGRAYEQYF. For the CDR3, the DNA is TGCGCCAGCAGCCAAGATGCTGGCAGGGCCTACGAGCAGTACTTC. The rearrangement links TRBV4-3 to TRBJ2-7; D may be TRBD1 (5 bases). This CDR3 is built from 15 residues. Germline V gene data show CDR1 as LGHNA and CDR2 as YSLEER. Trimming took 0 bases from V and 2 from J, leaving 11 bases between them.

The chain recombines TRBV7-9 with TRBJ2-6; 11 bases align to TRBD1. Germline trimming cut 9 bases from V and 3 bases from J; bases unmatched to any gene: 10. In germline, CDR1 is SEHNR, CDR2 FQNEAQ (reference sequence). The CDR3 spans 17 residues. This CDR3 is CASPPGQGGFGANVLTF. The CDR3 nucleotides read TGTGCCAGTCCACCGGGACAGGGGGGCTTTGGGGCCAACGTCCTGACTTTC.